These T cell receptor beta chains were read from a single sample in a study of cytomegalovirus exposure and HLA in healthy donors. Generated by immunoSEQ multiplex PCR, the TCRdb table keeps only in-frame clones and is missing some. The sample shows roughly 160,000 clones, 80% of them seen only once. Sequencing was done on a sample of PBMCs. All receptors derive from a young man in good health and CMV-seronegative. Both conserved end residues are part of each CDR3. The D gene is left open where the match is weak. Size is omitted from some rows. Given values are once, few, many or a class for expanded clones.

d_call: NA
clone_size: NA
j_call: TRBJ1-3
v_call: TRBV7-6
cdr3_nt: TGTGCCAGCAGCTTAGTACTGGCCGGGAACACCATATATTTT
cdr3_aa: CASSLVLAGNTIYF

d_call: NA
clone_size: NA
j_call: TRBJ1-1
v_call: TRBV2
cdr3_nt: TGTGCCAGCAGTGAAGCGCTTAAACAGGGTGAAGCTTTCTTT
cdr3_aa: CASSEALKQGEAFF

d_call: TRBD1
clone_size: NA
j_call: TRBJ1-3
v_call: TRBV7-2
cdr3_nt: TGTGCCAGCAGCTTACTACAGGGGGGAAACACCATATATTTT
cdr3_aa: CASSLLQGGNTIYF

d_call: NA
clone_size: NA
j_call: TRBJ2-7
v_call: TRBV2
cdr3_nt: TGTGCCAGCAAAACACGGGGGGCAACCTACGAGCAGTACTTC
cdr3_aa: CASKTRGATYEQYF

d_call: TRBD1
clone_size: NA
j_call: TRBJ1-2
v_call: TRBV29-1
cdr3_nt: TGCAGCGTGGGAACAGGGGGCCCTAACTATGGCTACACCTTC
cdr3_aa: CSVGTGGPNYGYTF

d_call: TRBD2
clone_size: NA
j_call: TRBJ2-2
v_call: TRBV7-3
cdr3_nt: TGTGCCAGCAGCCCCGCTAGCGGAACGAACACCGGGGAGCTGTTTTTT
cdr3_aa: CASSPASGTNTGELFF

d_call: NA
clone_size: few
j_call: TRBJ2-5
v_call: TRBV12-5
cdr3_nt: TGTGCTAGTGGTCAAGGAGTGGTGGACCAAGAGACCCAGTACTTC
cdr3_aa: CASGQGVVDQETQYF

d_call: TRBD1
clone_size: NA
j_call: TRBJ2-7
v_call: TRBV27
cdr3_nt: TGTGCCAGCAGAACCGGGACAGGGACGGGGGAGCAGTACTTC
cdr3_aa: CASRTGTGTGEQYF

d_call: NA
clone_size: NA
j_call: TRBJ1-1
v_call: TRBV19
cdr3_nt: TGTGCCAGTAGTACGCAGGCGAACACTGAAGCTTTCTTT
cdr3_aa: CASSTQANTEAFF

d_call: NA
clone_size: NA
j_call: TRBJ1-5
v_call: TRBV28
cdr3_nt: TGTGCCAGCAGACCCCCCGCAGAAAGCAATCAGCCCCAGCATTTT
cdr3_aa: CASRPPAESNQPQHF

d_call: NA
clone_size: NA
j_call: TRBJ1-2
v_call: TRBV2
cdr3_nt: TGTGCCAGCAGTGAAGGGAATAGGGGTCTTGACTACACCTTC
cdr3_aa: CASSEGNRGLDYTF

d_call: NA
clone_size: NA
j_call: TRBJ1-3
v_call: TRBV4-1
cdr3_nt: TGCGCCAGCACCCCGGGATTCTCTGGAAACACCATATATTTT
cdr3_aa: CASTPGFSGNTIYF

d_call: NA
clone_size: NA
j_call: TRBJ1-1
v_call: TRBV18
cdr3_nt: TGTGCCAGCTCACCGACTCGTGGTACTGAAGCTTTCTTT
cdr3_aa: CASSPTRGTEAFF

d_call: NA
clone_size: NA
j_call: TRBJ2-3
v_call: TRBV7-9
cdr3_nt: TGTGCCAGCAGCTTGATTAGCCAGTCCACAGATACGCAGTATTTT
cdr3_aa: CASSLISQSTDTQYF

d_call: NA
clone_size: NA
j_call: TRBJ1-1
v_call: TRBV7-6
cdr3_nt: TGTGCCAGCAGCTTAACCAGTCCCCTCTTGAACACTGAAGCTTTCTTT
cdr3_aa: CASSLTSPLLNTEAFF

d_call: TRBD1
clone_size: NA
j_call: TRBJ2-3
v_call: TRBV5-1
cdr3_nt: TGCGCCAGCAGCTGCGCCTTCGGGACAGTGTTGGGGGTCACAGATACGCAGTATTTT
cdr3_aa: CASSCAFGTVLGVTDTQYF

d_call: TRBD2
clone_size: NA
j_call: TRBJ2-2
v_call: TRBV28
cdr3_nt: TGTGCCAGCAGCCGTTTCCCGGCAGCGGGAGGGGCCGGGGAGCTGTTTTTT
cdr3_aa: CASSRFPAAGGAGELFF

d_call: TRBD1
clone_size: NA
j_call: TRBJ1-2
v_call: TRBV19
cdr3_nt: TGTGCCAGTAGTATACGGACAGGGGCTAACTATGGCTACACCTTC
cdr3_aa: CASSIRTGANYGYTF

d_call: TRBD1
clone_size: NA
j_call: TRBJ2-2
v_call: TRBV6-5
cdr3_nt: TGTGCCAGCAGGGGACAGGTGAACACCGGGGAGCTGTTTTTT
cdr3_aa: CASRGQVNTGELFF

d_call: TRBD2
clone_size: NA
j_call: TRBJ2-5
v_call: TRBV2
cdr3_nt: TGTGCCAGCAGAGCGGGAGCCAAAGAGACCCAGTACTTC
cdr3_aa: CASRAGAKETQYF

d_call: NA
clone_size: NA
j_call: TRBJ1-2
v_call: TRBV27
cdr3_nt: TGTGCCAGCAGTTTATCGACCGGGGGCTATGGCTACACCTTC
cdr3_aa: CASSLSTGGYGYTF

d_call: TRBD1
clone_size: NA
j_call: TRBJ1-5
v_call: TRBV5-4
cdr3_nt: TGTGCCAGCAGCTTGGCTATGGGGACAGGGGATCAGCCCCAGCATTTT
cdr3_aa: CASSLAMGTGDQPQHF

d_call: NA
clone_size: NA
j_call: TRBJ1-1
v_call: TRBV29-1
cdr3_nt: TGCAGCGTTCGGTCGTGGCAGGTGGACACTGAAGCTTTCTTT
cdr3_aa: CSVRSWQVDTEAFF